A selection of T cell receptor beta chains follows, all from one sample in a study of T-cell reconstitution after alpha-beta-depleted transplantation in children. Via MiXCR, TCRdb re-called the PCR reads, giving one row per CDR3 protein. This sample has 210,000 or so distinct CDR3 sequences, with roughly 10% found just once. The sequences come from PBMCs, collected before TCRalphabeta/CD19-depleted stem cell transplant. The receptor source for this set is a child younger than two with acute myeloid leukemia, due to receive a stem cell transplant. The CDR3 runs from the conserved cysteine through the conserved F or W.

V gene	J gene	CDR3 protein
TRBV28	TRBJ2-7	CASSLRQAAEYF
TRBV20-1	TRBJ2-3	CSASGRGWFGTDTQYF
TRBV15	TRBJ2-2	CATSRAGPGELFF
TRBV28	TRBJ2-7	CASSFRTPYEQYF
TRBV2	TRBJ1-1	CAMDGNTEAFF
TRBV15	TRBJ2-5	CATRRTYQETQYF
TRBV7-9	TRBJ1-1	CASSYEDTEAFF
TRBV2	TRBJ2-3	CASSEGGADTQYF
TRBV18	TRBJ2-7	CASSPPGSPYEQYF
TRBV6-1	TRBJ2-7	CASRLRGTGDEQYF
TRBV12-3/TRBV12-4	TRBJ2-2	CASGKVVTGELFF
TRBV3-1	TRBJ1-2	CASRPRGTEALGYTF